This TCR beta chain was sequenced in a study of T cells in Graves' hyperthyroidism and ophthalmopathy. Amplified regions were TCR beta CDR3 sequences from RNA transcripts. The TCR CDR3 was amplified in a first-round RT-PCR using the HTBI primer set. MiXCR was run by TCRdb on the multiplex PCR reads, yielding one entry per CDR3 protein. The sample has about 720,000 distinct CDR3 sequences, less than 20% seen once. Subjects aged 18 to 65 presented with newly diagnosed hyperthyroidism of less than 2 months' duration. The TCR sequence derives from a man between 18 and 35 years old with Graves' hyperthyroidism. Sequencing was performed on blood.

The CDR3 reads CASSLGARPSYNEQFF. Written as DNA, the CDR3 is TGTGCCAGCAGTTTGGGTGCGCGACCATCCTACAATGAGCAGTTCTTC. V and J are TRBV27 and TRBJ2-1, with D uncertain. CDR1 is MNHEY and CDR2 is SMNVEV in the germline V gene (reference sequence). This CDR3 comprises 16 residues. The ends were cut back, 3 bases at V and 1 base at J, with 13 bases in the middle.